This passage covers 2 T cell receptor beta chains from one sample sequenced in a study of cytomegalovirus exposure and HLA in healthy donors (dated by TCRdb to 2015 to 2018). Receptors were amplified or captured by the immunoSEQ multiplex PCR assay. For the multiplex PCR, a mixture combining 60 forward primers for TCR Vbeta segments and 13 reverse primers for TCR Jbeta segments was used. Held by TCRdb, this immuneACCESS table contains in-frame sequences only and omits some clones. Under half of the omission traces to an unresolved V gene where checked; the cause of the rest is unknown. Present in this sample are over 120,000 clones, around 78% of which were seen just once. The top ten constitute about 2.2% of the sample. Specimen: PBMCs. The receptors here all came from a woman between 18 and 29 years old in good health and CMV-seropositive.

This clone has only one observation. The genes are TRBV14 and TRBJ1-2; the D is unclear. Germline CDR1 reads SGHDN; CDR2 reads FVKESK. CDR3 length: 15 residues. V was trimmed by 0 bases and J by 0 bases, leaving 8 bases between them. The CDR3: CASSQERRSNYGYTF. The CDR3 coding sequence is TGTGCCAGCAGCCAAGAGCGCCGATCTAACTATGGCTACACCTTC.

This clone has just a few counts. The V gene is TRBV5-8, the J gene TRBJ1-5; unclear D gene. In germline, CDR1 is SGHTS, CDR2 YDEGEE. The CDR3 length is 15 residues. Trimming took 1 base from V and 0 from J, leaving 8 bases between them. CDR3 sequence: CASSLRGYSNQPQHF. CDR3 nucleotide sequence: TGTGCCAGCAGCTTGAGAGGGTATAGCAATCAGCCCCAGCATTTT.